The entry below describes one TCR beta chain. The antigen is unknown. The record originates from a study of T cell responses to AZD1222 COVID-19 vaccine. About the research overall: Researchers grouped second doses given at about 4 or about 12 weeks into one pool.

CDR1 and CDR2 from the germline V gene are MGHRA and YSYEKL. V was pared by 4 bases and J by 8 bases, with 10 bases of the junction left unmatched. This CDR3 has 15 residues. The study, taken as a whole, reports: Baseline serology detected seropositivity in only five to seven AZD1222 recipients. The study reported that nearly half of spike-specific TCRs target unmutated variant regions.

Data came from immunoSEQ multiplex PCR; TCRdb stores just in-frame clones and leaves some out. Among 150,000 to 170,000 clones listed, over 85% were seen once. The genes are TRBV4-1 and TRBJ1-4, with 7 bases that match TRBD1. The origin of this receptor is an adult in good health. The specimen comprised peripheral blood, sampled on day 0 of AZD1222 vaccination. The CDR3 is CASSPETQGREKLFF. CDR3 nucleotide sequence: TGCGCCAGCAGCCCCGAAACACAGGGGCGGGAAAAACTGTTTTTT.